These T cell receptor beta chains were read from a single sample in a study of CD8 T cells in ankylosing spondylitis. TCRdb redid the calling of the 5' RACE reads with MiXCR, one entry per CDR3 protein. The sample lists just over 300,000 distinct CDR3 sequences; under 25% were seen once. The sample consisted of blood, either unsorted or a sorted T cell fraction (not recorded which). Receptors were obtained from a female donor with ankylosing spondylitis or in good health (not recorded which). The CDR3 runs from the conserved cysteine through the conserved F or W.

v_call	cdr3_aa
TRBV20-1	CSVAGTGAETQYF
TRBV5-1	CASSLDPLAPDTQYF
TRBV3-1	CASSRLAGIKYQETQYF
TRBV6-1	CASGLRQGEAFF
TRBV6-2/TRBV6-3	CASSYTAWDRYSNQPQHF
TRBV30	CAWNLGGSEAFF
TRBV4-3	CASSQEGRWGYGYTF
TRBV20-1	CSAETAGQRDQPQHF
TRBV20-1	CSARGSTQRIKETQYF
TRBV27	CASSFDRGNQPQHF
TRBV15	CATSREKVTEAFF
TRBV12-3/TRBV12-4	CASSSLAGASYNEQFF
TRBV5-1	CASSFSGEETQYF
TRBV6-1	CATEGRWIRGEKLFF
TRBV29-1	CSARTGGIAKNIQYF
TRBV12-3/TRBV12-4	CASRTPDRNTEAFF
TRBV27	CASRRTGSYNEQFF
TRBV15	CATSSARFPLHF
TRBV6-2/TRBV6-3	CASSTDLHQPQHF
TRBV7-2	CASSYGRGEAFF
TRBV6-5	CASSYGGRVNEQFF
TRBV6-2/TRBV6-3	CASSKRGSSYNEQFF
TRBV10-3	CAASGTVSYEQYF
TRBV2	CASREREYPYNEQFF
TRBV20-1	CSAPIGPVNSPLHF
TRBV12-3/TRBV12-4	CASSYRGGTNEKLFF
TRBV6-2/TRBV6-3	CASSFDRGEQYF